The sequence of this T cell receptor beta chain was determined in a study of shared clonotypes between healthy human individuals. For unsorted PBMC, around 270 ng DNA per replicate equaled approximately 30,000 T cell genomes. This table comes from immunoSEQ multiplex PCR, and its TCRdb copy is limited to in-frame clones, with some not included. The table includes some 500,000 clones, more than 70% detected once. Ten or more counts support this clone. V dropped 2 bases and J dropped 5 bases, with 4 bases sitting between them. CDR3 length: 13 residues. The germline gives CDR1 SGHTA, CDR2 FQGTGA. The J gene is TRBJ1-6, the V gene TRBV7-3; D is unclear. The sequenced material came from PBMCs. The sequence was obtained from a middle-aged woman in good health. Some clones in this sample may be carry-over from other donors' samples. The CDR3 here is CASSLGNNSPLHF. CDR3 nucleotide sequence: TGTGCCAGCAGCTTAGGGAATAATTCACCCCTCCACTTT.